The 20 T cell receptor beta chains listed next were all sequenced from one sample in a study of T cell responses to AZD1222 COVID-19 vaccine. Some clones are missing from TCRdb's copy, which holds only in-frame ones; the method was immunoSEQ multiplex PCR. The sample lists 57,000 or so clones; 65% to 80% were seen once. The material sequenced was peripheral blood, taken on day 0 of AZD1222 vaccination. These receptors all stem from an adult in good health.

This rearrangement joins TRBV10-3 to TRBJ1-6; D is undetermined. Trimming cost V 0 bases and J 5 bases, with 11 bases left between them. In germline, CDR1 is ENHRY, CDR2 SYGVKD. The CDR3 is made up of 16 amino acids. The DNA for the CDR3 is TGTGCCATCAGTGAGTCCGCAATAGGTAATAATTCACCCCTCCACTTT. It yields the protein CAISESAIGNNSPLHF.

The chain carries TRBV18 and TRBJ1-1; no firm D call. Trimming left V 3 bases short and J 1 base short, with 6 bases between. Germline-derived CDR1 and CDR2 are KGHSH and LQKENI. The CDR3 length is 13 residues. CDR3 protein: CASSPDKNTEAFF. The CDR3, as DNA: TGTGCCAGCTCACCCGACAAGAACACTGAAGCTTTCTTT.

The J gene is TRBJ2-7, the V gene TRBV6-6; D not resolved. Per the germline V gene, CDR1 is MNHNY and CDR2 is SVGAGI (reference sequence). V lost 6 bases and J 0 bases, leaving 18 bases between the germline ends. The CDR3 runs 16 residues. In DNA form, the CDR3 reads TGTGCCAGCAGGCCGGCCCAGGTACCCTTCTCCTACGAGCAGTACTTC. It yields the protein CASRPAQVPFSYEQYF.

The rearrangement uses TRBV4-3 and TRBJ1-5; 9 nucleotides line up with TRBD1. The CDR3 sequence is 15 residues long. Germline CDR1 reads LGHNA; CDR2 reads YSLEER. V dropped 3 bases and J dropped 5; count of bases not matched to a gene: 5. The CDR3 loop is CASSQYRDRDQPQHF. The DNA for the CDR3 is TGCGCCAGCAGCCAGTACCGGGACAGGGATCAGCCCCAGCATTTT.

This sequence joins TRBV25-1 and TRBJ1-3; D is uncertain. The CDR3 runs 16 residues. V was trimmed by 3 bases and J by 2 bases, leaving 14 bases between them. Looked up from germline, CDR1 is MGHDK and CDR2 is SYGVNS. CDR3 nucleotide sequence: TGTGCCAGCAGTGATACAGTCAGGAGTGCTGGAAACACCATATATTTT. Its protein is CASSDTVRSAGNTIYF.

This clone was picked up a small number of times. The CDR3, as DNA: TGTGCCAGCAGCTTAGGACAGAGAATGAACACTGAAGCTTTCTTT. Protein: CASSLGQRMNTEAFF. J is TRBJ1-1 and V is TRBV7-3, with a tentative D call TRBD1 (6 bases). Germline V CDR1 and CDR2: SGHTA, FQGTGA. Trimming cost V 2 bases and J 0 bases, with 10 bases left between them. This CDR3 has 15 residues.

The gene calls are TRBV27 and TRBJ1-1; D not certain. The length of the CDR3 is 14 residues. V lost 3 bases and J 1 base, leaving 9 bases between the germline ends. In germline, CDR1 is MNHEY, CDR2 SMNVEV (reference sequence). CDR3 sequence: CASSFSLKNTEAFF. The CDR3 DNA follows: TGTGCCAGCAGTTTCTCCCTGAAGAACACTGAAGCTTTCTTT.

This clone occurred a few times. The rearrangement joins TRBV27 to TRBJ1-6; 10 nucleotides align to TRBD1. Germline V gene sequence: CDR1 MNHEY, CDR2 SMNVEV (reference sequence). V trimming: 3 bases; J trimming: 14 bases; junction bases outside the gene matches: 7. This CDR3 comprises 14 residues. The CDR3 reads CASSFGGQGGALHF. The CDR3 DNA is TGTGCCAGCAGTTTTGGAGGACAGGGGGGAGCCCTCCACTTT.

The chain carries TRBV5-1 and TRBJ1-5; D is unresolved. CDR3 length equals 14 residues. V shed 0 bases and J shed 3 bases, with 7 bases lying between them. The germline V gene encodes CDR1 SGHRS and CDR2 YFSETQ. The CDR3 spells CASSLEGYNQPQHF. DNA for the CDR3: TGCGCCAGCAGCTTGGAGGGTTACAATCAGCCCCAGCATTTT.

The genes are TRBV5-1 and TRBJ2-1; D is perhaps TRBD2 (5 bases). The CDR3 covers 13 residues. Per germline, CDR1 SGHRS and CDR2 YFSETQ. Trimming pared 2 bases from V and 5 bases from J, leaving 8 bases between. In DNA, the CDR3 is TGCGCCAGCAGCTTCGGACTCCACAATGAGCAGTTCTTC. It yields the protein CASSFGLHNEQFF.

This clone was observed a single time. The V call is TRBV3-1 (or the pseudogene TRBV3-2), the J call TRBJ2-2; TRBD2 agrees at 10 bases. The CDR3 covers 14 residues. Germline values: CDR1 LGHDT, CDR2 YNNKEL (reference sequence). Unmatched junction bases numbered 4, after V lost 7 bases and J lost 5 bases. The CDR3 DNA sequence: TGTGCCAGCACACTAGCGGGGCGAACCGGGGAGCTGTTTTTT. It translates to CASTLAGRTGELFF.

The chain is built from TRBV12-3 or TRBV12-4 and TRBJ2-3; D is unresolved. V gave up 1 base and J gave up 6 bases, with 5 bases separating them. This CDR3 region has 12 residues. The CDR3 here is CASSLESDTQYF. DNA of the CDR3: TGTGCCAGCAGTTTAGAATCCGATACGCAGTATTTT.

This chain links TRBV4-3 with TRBJ2-2; possibly TRBD2 for D (5 bases). The CDR3 totals 14 residues. Trimming took off 4 bases at V and 5 bases at J, with 11 bases between the two ends. Germline-derived CDR1 and CDR2 are LGHNA and YSLEER. The CDR3 nucleotides read TGCGCCAGCAGCCCAGTCGAGGGAACCGGGGAGCTGTTTTTT. Residues: CASSPVEGTGELFF.

By share, this clone counts as medium-sized. Other nucleotide sequences from this sample produce the same CDR3. This sequence joins TRBV5-4 and TRBJ1-1; D is unresolved. CDR1 SGHNT and CDR2 YYREEE come from the germline V gene (reference sequence). This CDR3 spans 11 amino acids. Trimming shortened V by 2 bases and J by 6 bases, and 5 bases separated the two germline ends. For the CDR3, the DNA is TGTGCCAGCAGCTTAGGATCTGAAGCTTTCTTT. This encodes CASSLGSEAFF.

The chain employs TRBV15 and TRBJ1-1; D not resolved. V was cut by 1 base and J by 0 bases, with 0 bases left in between. CDR1 is LNHNV, CDR2 YYDKDF, per germline (reference sequence). The CDR3 length is 12 residues. CDR3 nucleotides: TGTGCCACCAGCAGAGTGAACACTGAAGCTTTCTTT. Translation gives CATSRVNTEAFF.

This clone has a single count. The chain recombines TRBV6-5 with TRBJ1-5; 7 bases align to TRBD1. CDR3 size: 14 residues. The germline gives CDR1 MNHEY, CDR2 SVGAGI. The V and J ends lost 5 bases and 7 bases, in that order; junction bases with no gene match: 8. Here the CDR3 DNA reads TGTGCCAGCAGTATACAGGGGTTCGGGCAGCCCCAGCATTTT. It codes for CASSIQGFGQPQHF.

The chain uses TRBV4-1 and TRBJ2-1; tentative D call: TRBD2 (7 bases). This CDR3 is 15 amino acids long. Trimming left V 4 bases short and J 7 bases short, with 17 bases between. The germline gives CDR1 MGHRA, CDR2 YSYEKL. CDR3 in DNA: TGCGCCAGCAGCCCCACGGGGGGCGCTGGGAATGAGCAGTTCTTC. It codes for CASSPTGGAGNEQFF.

The V gene is TRBV28, the J gene TRBJ2-5; D is uncertain. CDR1 MDHEN and CDR2 SYDVKM come from the germline V gene. The CDR3 length is 14 residues. Trimming took 1 base from V and 10 from J, leaving 16 bases between them. CDR3 DNA sequence: TGTGCCAGCAGTTTATCCGTTTCAATTCGGCACCAGTACTTC. This translates into CASSLSVSIRHQYF.

This rearrangement joins TRBV6-2 or TRBV6-3 to TRBJ2-1; D gene unclear. CDR1 is MNHEY, CDR2 SVGEGT, per germline. This CDR3 has 17 amino acids. Trimming took 0 bases from V and 5 from J, leaving 17 bases between them. The CDR3 sequence: CASSYSAQNIGNNEQFF. For the CDR3, the DNA is TGTGCCAGCAGTTACTCTGCCCAAAACATAGGTAACAATGAGCAGTTCTTC.

This clone was seen once. The chain recombines TRBV6-5 with TRBJ1-2, with D maybe TRBD1 (6 bases). Deletions cut 0 bases from V and 4 bases from J, with 12 bases between. Germline V gene data show CDR1 as MNHEY and CDR2 as SVGAGI. The CDR3 totals 15 residues. The CDR3 is CASSYSGTITYGYTF. Here the CDR3 DNA reads TGTGCCAGCAGTTACTCTGGGACAATAACCTATGGCTACACCTTC.